These 14 T cell receptor beta chains came from one sample sequenced in a study of cytomegalovirus exposure and HLA in healthy donors. Researchers ran the PCR with 60 Vbeta and 13 Jbeta primers. Here immunoSEQ multiplex PCR was the method, and the copy in TCRdb shows in-frame clones only, minus some. This table has more than 140,000 clones, less than 65% appearing once. The sequenced sample consisted of PBMCs. The receptors come from a woman aged 25 to 39 in good health and CMV-seropositive.

In its sample, this clone was seen a few times. The chain employs TRBV27 and TRBJ2-2; D gene unclear. The germline V gene encodes CDR1 MNHEY and CDR2 SMNVEV (reference sequence). Trimming removed 6 bases from V and 6 bases from J, with 11 bases in between. There are 13 residues in the CDR3. For the CDR3, the DNA is TGTGCCAGCAGCTATTTCTTAGCCGGGGAGCTGTTTTTT. It codes for CASSYFLAGELFF.

This chain connects TRBV29-1 to TRBJ1-5; a weak D match, TRBD1 (6 bases). The germline gives CDR1 SQVTM, CDR2 ANQGSEA. The V and J ends lost 1 base and 1 base respectively, with 14 bases between them. This CDR3 has 16 residues. In DNA form, the CDR3 reads TGCAGCGTTGAAGTGAAACCCAGGGGCAGCAATCAGCCCCAGCATTTT. Its protein is CSVEVKPRGSNQPQHF.

The CDR3 DNA follows: TGTGCCAGCAGCGATAGTGATGAGCAGTTCTTC. It specifies CASSDSDEQFF. V and J are TRBV2 and TRBJ2-1; D unclear. This CDR3 is built from 11 residues. Per germline, CDR1 SNHLY and CDR2 FYNNEI. Between the trimmed V and J ends, which lost 6 bases and 8 bases, there was a span of 8 bases.

This clone showed up just a few times. The V gene is TRBV7-8, the J gene TRBJ2-1; D may be TRBD2 (5 bases). Deletions cut 5 bases from V and 2 bases from J, with 16 bases between. Germline V gene sequence: CDR1 SGHVS, CDR2 FQNEAQ. The CDR3 contains 16 residues. CDR3 nucleotides: TGTGCCAGCAGCCCGTTGGACGGGAAACCCTACAATGAGCAGTTCTTC. Translating it yields CASSPLDGKPYNEQFF.

This sequence joins TRBV6-1 and TRBJ1-1; 8 bases line up with TRBD1. With V trimmed by 8 bases and J by 4 bases, 6 bases remained unmatched. The CDR3 is made up of 13 amino acids. Looked up from germline, CDR1 is MNHNS and CDR2 is SASEGT. In DNA form, the CDR3 reads TGTGCCAGCCCCGACAGGGGTTTCACTGAAGCTTTCTTT. This translates into CASPDRGFTEAFF.

The V and J genes are TRBV9 and TRBJ1-2, with 10 bases matching TRBD1. The CDR3 has 13 amino acids. V lost 6 bases and J lost 8; bases outside the gene matches: 7. Per the germline V gene, CDR1 is SGDLS and CDR2 is YYNGEE. For the CDR3, the DNA is TGTGCCAGCACCTTGGACAGGGGGGACGGCTACACCTTC. Its protein is CASTLDRGDGYTF.

This clone occurred a few times. This chain links TRBV13 with TRBJ2-7, with 11 bases identical to TRBD2. The CDR3 is made up of 17 amino acids. Germline V CDR1 and CDR2: PRHDT, FYEKMQ (reference sequence). V lost 3 bases to trimming and J lost 2 bases; unmatched junction nucleotides: 9. The CDR3, as DNA: TGTGCCAGCAGCTTCCAGTTTCCTAGCGGGGGGACCTACGAGCAGTACTTC. Translating it yields CASSFQFPSGGTYEQYF.

The chain uses TRBV30 and TRBJ1-6, with 8 positions matching TRBD1. The CDR3 runs to 15 residues. Germline V gives CDR1 GTSNPN, CDR2 SVGIG (reference sequence). Trimming took 2 bases from V and 9 from J; bases not matched to a gene: 9. In DNA, the CDR3 is TGTGCCTGGAGTATAAAGGGGACAGGAATTTCACCCCTCCACTTT. Its protein is CAWSIKGTGISPLHF.

The chain uses TRBV28 and TRBJ2-7, with D possibly matching TRBD1 (6 bases). This CDR3 is built from 12 residues. The germline V gene has CDR1 MDHEN and CDR2 SYDVKM. V shed 8 bases and J shed 0 bases, with 8 bases lying between them. The DNA of the CDR3 is TGTGCCAGCCGGGACACCTCCTACGAGCAGTACTTC. The encoded protein is CASRDTSYEQYF.

The rearrangement links TRBV29-1 to TRBJ2-7; 8 bases match TRBD1. CDR3 length: 12 residues. Per the germline V gene, CDR1 is SQVTM and CDR2 is ANQGSEA. Trimming removed 5 bases from V and 9 bases from J; junction bases left unmatched: 9. The CDR3 protein is CSVTAWTGWQYF. In DNA form, the CDR3 reads TGCAGCGTTACGGCGTGGACAGGGTGGCAGTACTTC.

The chain combines TRBV4-1 with TRBJ2-3; maybe TRBD1 (5 bases). CDR3 length equals 15 residues. V was shortened by 0 bases and J by 3 bases, with 10 bases between the two germline ends. In germline, CDR1 is MGHRA, CDR2 YSYEKL. As DNA, the CDR3 is TGCGCCAGCAGCCAAGACGCCAGGGTGACAGATACGCAGTATTTT. Translating gives CASSQDARVTDTQYF.

This clone has only a few counts. J is TRBJ1-1 and V is TRBV6-5; the D is unclear. CDR1 MNHEY and CDR2 SVGAGI come from the germline V gene. V dropped 8 bases and J dropped 0 bases, with 7 bases sitting between them. The CDR3 has 12 residues. The CDR3: CASGVMNTEAFF. In DNA, the CDR3 is TGTGCCAGCGGAGTTATGAACACTGAAGCTTTCTTT.

The chain has TRBV6-5 and TRBJ1-4, with D perhaps TRBD1 (5 bases). This CDR3 contains 15 residues. Germline V gene data show CDR1 as MNHEY and CDR2 as SVGAGI. The V and J ends lost 7 bases and 8 bases respectively, with 20 bases between them. The CDR3 bases are TGTGCCAGCAAGGTTAATCCAGGGTTGATCGAAAAACTGTTTTTT. This translates into CASKVNPGLIEKLFF.

The chain has TRBV9 and TRBJ2-7; possibly TRBD2 for D (5 bases). The CDR3 is 15 residues long. In germline, CDR1 is SGDLS, CDR2 YYNGEE. Trimming removed 4 bases at V and 4 bases at J, with 18 bases between. The CDR3 DNA reads as TGTGCCAGCAGCACCCATTATGGGGAGACTTACGAGCAGTACTTC. Translated, it gives CASSTHYGETYEQYF.